Reported below is one T cell receptor (beta chain). Using immunoSEQ multiplex PCR, the repertoire was profiled, and TCRdb retains in-frame clones only, with some absent. The sample has a few hundred thousand clones, about 85% seen once. The CDR3 is made up of 16 amino acids. V trimming: 0 bases; J trimming: 8 bases; junction bases outside the gene matches: 8. Germline assignment: CDR1 SGHRS and CDR2 YFSETQ. The entry originates in a study of blood T cell repertoires in COVID-19. About the research overall: Material from acute and convalescent COVID-19 was sourced from the United States, Italy and Spain.

The clonotype comes from a man in his sixties or seventies with acute or convalescent COVID-19. The sample taken for sequencing was peripheral blood. The genes are TRBV5-1 and TRBJ1-6, with 7 nucleotides matching TRBD1. CDR3 protein: CASSLDMGQSYSPLHF. CDR3 DNA sequence: TGCGCCAGCAGCTTGGACATGGGACAGTCCTATTCACCCCTCCACTTT. The full variable domain, rest sourced from reference TRBV5-1 and TRBJ1-6, is KAGVTQTPRYLIKTRGQQVTLSCSPISGHRSVSWYQQTPGQGLQFLFEYFSETQRNKGNFPGRFSGRQFSNSRSEMNVSTLELGDSALYLCASSLDMGQSYSPLHFGNGTRLTVT.